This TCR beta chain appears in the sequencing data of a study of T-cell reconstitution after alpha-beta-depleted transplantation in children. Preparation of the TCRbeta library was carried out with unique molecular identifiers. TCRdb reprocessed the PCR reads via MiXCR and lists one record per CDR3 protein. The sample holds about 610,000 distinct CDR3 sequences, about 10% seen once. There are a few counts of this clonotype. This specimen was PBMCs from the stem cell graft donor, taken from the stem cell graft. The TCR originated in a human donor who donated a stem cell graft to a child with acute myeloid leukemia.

The CDR3 loop reads CATSREPGVYEQYF. CDR3 bases: TGTGCCACCAGCAGAGAGCCTGGAGTTTACGAGCAGTACTTC. The V and J genes are TRBV15 and TRBJ2-7; D is unresolved. Germline loops: CDR1 LNHNV, CDR2 YYDKDF (reference sequence). This CDR3 comprises 14 residues. The V end was cut by 0 bases, the J end by 4 bases, with 10 bases between.